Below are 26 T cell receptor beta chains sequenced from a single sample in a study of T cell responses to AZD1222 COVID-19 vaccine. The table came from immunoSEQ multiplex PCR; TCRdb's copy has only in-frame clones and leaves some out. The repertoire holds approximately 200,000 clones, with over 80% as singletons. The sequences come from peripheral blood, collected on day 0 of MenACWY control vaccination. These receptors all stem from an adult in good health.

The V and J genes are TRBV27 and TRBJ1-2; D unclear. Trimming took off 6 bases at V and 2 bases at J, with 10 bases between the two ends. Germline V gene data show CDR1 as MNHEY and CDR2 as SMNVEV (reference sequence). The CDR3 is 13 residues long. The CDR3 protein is CASSYDGNYGYTF. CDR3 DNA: TGTGCCAGCAGCTACGACGGGAACTATGGCTACACCTTC.

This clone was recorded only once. CDR3 in DNA: TGTGCCACCAGCGGAGGATCGGCCTACGAGCAGTACTTC. Protein product: CATSGGSAYEQYF. The chain couples TRBV15 to TRBJ2-7; weak D call: TRBD2 (5 bases). Between the trimmed V and J ends, which lost 5 bases and 2 bases, there was a span of 10 bases. In germline, CDR1 is LNHNV, CDR2 YYDKDF (reference sequence). This CDR3 is built from 13 residues.

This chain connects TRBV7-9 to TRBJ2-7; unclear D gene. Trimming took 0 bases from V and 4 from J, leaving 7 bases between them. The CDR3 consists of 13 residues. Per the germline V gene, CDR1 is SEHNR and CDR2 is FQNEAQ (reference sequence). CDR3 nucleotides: TGTGCCAGCAGCTTAGCCCGAAATTACGAGCAGTACTTC. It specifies CASSLARNYEQYF.

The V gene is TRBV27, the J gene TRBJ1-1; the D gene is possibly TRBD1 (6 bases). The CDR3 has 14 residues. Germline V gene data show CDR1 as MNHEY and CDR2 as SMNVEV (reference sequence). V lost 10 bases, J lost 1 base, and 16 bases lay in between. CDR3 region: CAITIRGTNTEAFF. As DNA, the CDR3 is TGTGCCATCACTATTAGGGGGACGAACACTGAAGCTTTCTTT.

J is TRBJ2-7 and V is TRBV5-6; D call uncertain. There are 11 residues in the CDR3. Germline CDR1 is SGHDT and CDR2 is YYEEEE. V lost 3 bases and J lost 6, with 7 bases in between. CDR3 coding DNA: TGTGCCAGCAGCTCCGGACGCGAGCAGTACTTC. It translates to CASSSGREQYF.

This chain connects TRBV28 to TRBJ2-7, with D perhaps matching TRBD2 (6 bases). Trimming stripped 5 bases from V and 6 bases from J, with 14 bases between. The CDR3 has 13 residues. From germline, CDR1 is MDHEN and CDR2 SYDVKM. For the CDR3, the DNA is TGTGCCAGCAGTGGGGGGAATTTAATCGAGCAGTACTTC. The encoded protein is CASSGGNLIEQYF.

The DNA for the CDR3 is TGTGCCCAAGAGTCCTCTGGGGCCAACGTCCTGACTTTC. This codes for CAQESSGANVLTF. The rearrangement uses TRBV30 and TRBJ2-6; D is uncertain. V was trimmed by 8 bases and J by 0 bases, leaving 8 bases between them. This CDR3 has 13 amino acids. The germline V gene encodes CDR1 GTSNPN and CDR2 SVGIG (reference sequence).

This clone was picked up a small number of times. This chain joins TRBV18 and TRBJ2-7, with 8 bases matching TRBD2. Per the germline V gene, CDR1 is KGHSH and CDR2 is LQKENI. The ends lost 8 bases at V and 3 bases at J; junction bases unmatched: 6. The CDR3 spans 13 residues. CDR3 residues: CASERSGDYEQYF. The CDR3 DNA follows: TGTGCCAGCGAACGTAGCGGGGACTACGAGCAGTACTTC.

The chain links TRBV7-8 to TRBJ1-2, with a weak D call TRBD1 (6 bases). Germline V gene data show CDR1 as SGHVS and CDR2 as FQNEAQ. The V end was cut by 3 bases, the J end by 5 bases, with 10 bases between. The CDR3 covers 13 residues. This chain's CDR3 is CASSFSGDYGYTF. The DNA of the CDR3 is TGTGCCAGCAGCTTCTCAGGGGATTATGGCTACACCTTC.

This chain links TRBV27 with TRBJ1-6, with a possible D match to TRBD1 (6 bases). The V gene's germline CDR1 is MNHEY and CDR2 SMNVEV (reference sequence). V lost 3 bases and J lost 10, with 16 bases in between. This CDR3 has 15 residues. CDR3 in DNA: TGTGCCAGCAGTTTTTTGTGGTCAGGGGAATCACCCCTCCACTTT. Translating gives CASSFLWSGESPLHF.

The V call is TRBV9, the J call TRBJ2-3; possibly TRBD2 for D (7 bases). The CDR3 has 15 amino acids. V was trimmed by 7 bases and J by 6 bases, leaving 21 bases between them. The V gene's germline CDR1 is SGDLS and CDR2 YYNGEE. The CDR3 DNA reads TGTGCCAGCTCCCTGGGAGGGGGGGCCGCTGATACGCAGTATTTT. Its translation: CASSLGGGAADTQYF. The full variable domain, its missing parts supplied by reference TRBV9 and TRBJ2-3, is DSGVTQTPKHLITATGQRVTLRCSPRSGDLSVYWYQQSLDQGLQFLIQYYNGEERAKGNILERFSAQQFPDLHSELNLSSLELGDSALYFCASSLGGGAADTQYFGPGTRLTVL.

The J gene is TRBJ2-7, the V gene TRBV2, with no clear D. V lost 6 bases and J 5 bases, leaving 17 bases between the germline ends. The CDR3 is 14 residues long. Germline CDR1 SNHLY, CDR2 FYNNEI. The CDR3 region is CASRPATLNNEQYF. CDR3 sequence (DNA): TGTGCCAGCAGACCCGCTACATTAAATAACGAGCAGTACTTC.

The CDR3 region has the DNA TGTGCCAGCAGCAAGGACACATCACGACGCACAGATACGCAGTATTTT. Its translation: CASSKDTSRRTDTQYF. The chain is built from TRBV5-4 and TRBJ2-3, with D perhaps TRBD1 (5 bases). Trimming pared 4 bases from V and 1 base from J, leaving 16 bases between. The CDR3 has 16 amino acids. CDR1 and CDR2 from the germline V gene are SGHNT and YYREEE (reference sequence). The full variable domain, completed using reference TRBV5-4 and TRBJ2-3, is ETGVTQSPTHLIKTRGQQVTLRCSSQSGHNTVSWYQQALGQGPQFIFQYYREEENGRGNFPPRFSGLQFPNYSSELNVNALELDDSALYLCASSKDTSRRTDTQYFGPGTRLTVL.

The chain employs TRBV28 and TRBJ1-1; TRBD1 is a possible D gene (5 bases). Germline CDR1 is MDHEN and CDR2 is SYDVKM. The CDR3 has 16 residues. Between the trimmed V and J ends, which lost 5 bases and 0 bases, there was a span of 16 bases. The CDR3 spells CASSPQGQGMNTEAFF. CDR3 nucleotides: TGTGCCAGCAGTCCCCAAGGGCAGGGAATGAACACTGAAGCTTTCTTT.

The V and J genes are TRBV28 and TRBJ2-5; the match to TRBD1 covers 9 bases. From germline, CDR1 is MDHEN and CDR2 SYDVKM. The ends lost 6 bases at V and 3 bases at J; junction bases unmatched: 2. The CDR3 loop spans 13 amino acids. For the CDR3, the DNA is TGTGCCAGCAGGGGACAGGGAGAAGAGACCCAGTACTTC. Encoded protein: CASRGQGEETQYF.

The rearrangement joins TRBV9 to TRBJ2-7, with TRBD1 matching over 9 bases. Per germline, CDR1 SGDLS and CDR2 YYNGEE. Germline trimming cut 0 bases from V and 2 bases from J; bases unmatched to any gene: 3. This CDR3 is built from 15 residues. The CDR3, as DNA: TGTGCCAGCAGCGTAGGGACAGGGGAAACCTACGAGCAGTACTTC. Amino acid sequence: CASSVGTGETYEQYF.

Written as DNA, the CDR3 is TGTGCCAGCTCACCAGGGTCGTATAACTATGGCTACACCTTC. Translating it yields CASSPGSYNYGYTF. The chain is built from TRBV18 and TRBJ1-2; no definite D call. Germline V gene lookup returns CDR1 KGHSH and CDR2 LQKENI. Trimming removed 2 bases from V and 1 base from J, with 8 bases in between. The CDR3 consists of 14 residues.

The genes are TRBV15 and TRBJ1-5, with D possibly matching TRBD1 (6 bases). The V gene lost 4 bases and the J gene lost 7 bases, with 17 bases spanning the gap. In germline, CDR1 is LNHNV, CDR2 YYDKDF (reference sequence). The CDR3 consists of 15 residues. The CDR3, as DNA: TGTGCCACCAGCAAGGCAGGGGCGGATGGCCAGCCCCAGCATTTT. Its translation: CATSKAGADGQPQHF.

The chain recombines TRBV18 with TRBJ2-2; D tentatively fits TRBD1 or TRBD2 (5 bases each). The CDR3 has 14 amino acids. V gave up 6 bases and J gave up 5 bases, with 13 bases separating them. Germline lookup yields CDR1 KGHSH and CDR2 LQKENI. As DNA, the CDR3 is TGTGCCAGCTCGTCGGGGCCAGAGACCGGGGAGCTGTTTTTT. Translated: CASSSGPETGELFF.

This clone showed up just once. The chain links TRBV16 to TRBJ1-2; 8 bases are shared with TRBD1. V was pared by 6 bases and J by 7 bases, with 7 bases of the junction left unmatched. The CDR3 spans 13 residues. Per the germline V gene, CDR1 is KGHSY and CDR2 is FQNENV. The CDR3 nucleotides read TGTGCCAGCAGGGAAACAGGGGGTTCTGGCTACACCTTC. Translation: CASRETGGSGYTF. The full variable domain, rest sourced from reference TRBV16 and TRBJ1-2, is GEEVAQTPKHLVRGEGQKAKLYCAPIKGHSYVFWYQQVLKNEFKFLISFQNENVFDETGMPKERFSAKCLPNSPCSLEIQATKLEDSAVYFCASRETGGSGYTFGSGTRLTVV.

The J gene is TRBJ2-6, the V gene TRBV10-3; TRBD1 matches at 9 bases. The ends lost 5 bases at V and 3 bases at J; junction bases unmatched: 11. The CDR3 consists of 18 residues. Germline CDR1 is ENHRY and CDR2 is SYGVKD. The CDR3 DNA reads TGTGCCATCAGTTACCCGGGACAGGGTAGTTATGGGGCCAACGTCCTGACTTTC. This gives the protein CAISYPGQGSYGANVLTF.

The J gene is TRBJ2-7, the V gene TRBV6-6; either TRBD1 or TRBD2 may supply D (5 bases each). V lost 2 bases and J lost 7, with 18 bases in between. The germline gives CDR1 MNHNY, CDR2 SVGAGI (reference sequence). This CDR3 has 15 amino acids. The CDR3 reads CASSYKGTQRREQYF. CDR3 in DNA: TGTGCCAGCAGTTACAAAGGGACCCAGCGGAGGGAGCAGTACTTC.

CDR3 DNA sequence: TGTGCCAGCAGTGCTAACAGGGGCCCAAAAGGTTACGAGCAGTACTTC. Its translation: CASSANRGPKGYEQYF. This chain joins TRBV28 and TRBJ2-7, with 7 nucleotides matching TRBD1. Germline loops: CDR1 MDHEN, CDR2 SYDVKM. V trimming: 5 bases; J trimming: 4 bases; junction bases outside the gene matches: 14. This CDR3 region has 16 residues.

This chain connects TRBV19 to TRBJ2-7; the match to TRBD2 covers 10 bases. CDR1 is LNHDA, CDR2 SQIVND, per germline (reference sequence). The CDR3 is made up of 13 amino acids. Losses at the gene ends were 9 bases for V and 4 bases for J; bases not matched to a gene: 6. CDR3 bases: TGTGCCAGACCATCTAGCGGGAGTTACGAGCAGTACTTC. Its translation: CARPSSGSYEQYF.

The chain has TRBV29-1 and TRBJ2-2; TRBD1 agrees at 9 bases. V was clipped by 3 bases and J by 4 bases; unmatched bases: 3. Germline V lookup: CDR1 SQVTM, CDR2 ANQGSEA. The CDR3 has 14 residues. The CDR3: CSVDLQGATGELFF. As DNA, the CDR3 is TGCAGCGTTGATTTACAGGGGGCCACCGGGGAGCTGTTTTTT.

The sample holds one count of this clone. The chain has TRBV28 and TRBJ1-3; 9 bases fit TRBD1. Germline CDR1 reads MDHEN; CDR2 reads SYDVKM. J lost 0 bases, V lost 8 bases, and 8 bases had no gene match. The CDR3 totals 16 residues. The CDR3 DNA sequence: TGTGCCAGCGACAGGGGGTTGCTTAGCTCTGGAAACACCATATATTTT. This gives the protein CASDRGLLSSGNTIYF.